This TCR beta chain was identified during a study of blood T cell repertoires in COVID-19. Background on the study: Nucleic acid was either cDNA or gDNA, and it came from T cells, B-cell-depleted T cells, or PBMCs.

Authors' data handling: Amplification of reference gene primers provided the estimated nucleated cell counts. Sequenced by immunoSEQ multiplex PCR; TCRdb stores in-frame clones only, minus some. V and J calls and clone size are those listed in that table; D and trimming were worked out from the DNA. This table holds about 140,000 clones, around 86% found once. Germline values: CDR1 LGHDT, CDR2 YNNKEL (reference sequence). CDR3 length equals 15 residues. The germline V and J ends were trimmed by 1 base and 7 bases, with 14 bases remaining between them. V usage is TRBV3-1 (or the pseudogene TRBV3-2) and J usage is TRBJ2-1; TRBD2 is a possible D gene (5 bases). Source material: peripheral blood. This sequence originates from a human donor in a cohort sampled during active COVID-19. CDR3 DNA sequence: TGTGCCAGCAGCCAAGGTATTGGAGGTAGGAATGAGCAGTTCTTC. It translates to CASSQGIGGRNEQFF.